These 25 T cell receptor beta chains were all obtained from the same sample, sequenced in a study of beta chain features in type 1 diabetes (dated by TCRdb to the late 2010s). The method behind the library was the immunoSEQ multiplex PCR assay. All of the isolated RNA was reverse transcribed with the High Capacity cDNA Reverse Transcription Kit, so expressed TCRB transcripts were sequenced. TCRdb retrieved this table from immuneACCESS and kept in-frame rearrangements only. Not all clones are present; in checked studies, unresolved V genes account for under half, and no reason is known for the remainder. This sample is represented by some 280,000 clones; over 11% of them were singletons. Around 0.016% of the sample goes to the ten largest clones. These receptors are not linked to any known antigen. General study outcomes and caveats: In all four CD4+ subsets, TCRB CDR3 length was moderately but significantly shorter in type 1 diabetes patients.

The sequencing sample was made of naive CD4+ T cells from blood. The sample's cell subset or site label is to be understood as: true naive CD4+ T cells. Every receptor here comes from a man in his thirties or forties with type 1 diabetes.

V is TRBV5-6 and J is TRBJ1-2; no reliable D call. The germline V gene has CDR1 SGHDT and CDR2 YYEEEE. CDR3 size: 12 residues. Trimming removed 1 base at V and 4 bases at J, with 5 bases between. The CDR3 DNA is TGTGCCAGCAGCTTGATCAGCTATGGCTACACCTTC. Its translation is CASSLISYGYTF.

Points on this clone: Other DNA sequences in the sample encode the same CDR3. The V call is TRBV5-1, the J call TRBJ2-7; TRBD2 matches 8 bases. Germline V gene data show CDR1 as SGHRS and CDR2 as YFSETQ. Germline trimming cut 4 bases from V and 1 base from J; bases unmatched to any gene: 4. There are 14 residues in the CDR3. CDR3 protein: CASSPGGGSYEQYF. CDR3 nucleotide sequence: TGCGCCAGCAGCCCCGGCGGGGGGTCCTACGAGCAGTACTTC.

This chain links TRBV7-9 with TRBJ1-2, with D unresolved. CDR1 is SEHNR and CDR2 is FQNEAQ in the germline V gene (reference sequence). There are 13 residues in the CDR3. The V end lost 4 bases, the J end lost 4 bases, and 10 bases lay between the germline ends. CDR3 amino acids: CASSSAPSYGYTF. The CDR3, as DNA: TGTGCCAGCAGCTCCGCGCCAAGCTATGGCTACACCTTC.

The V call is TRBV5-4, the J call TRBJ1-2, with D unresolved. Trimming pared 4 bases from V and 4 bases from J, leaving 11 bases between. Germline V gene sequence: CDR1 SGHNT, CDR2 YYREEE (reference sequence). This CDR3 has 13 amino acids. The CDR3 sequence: CASSTDTSYGYTF. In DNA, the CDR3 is TGTGCCAGCAGCACCGACACCTCCTATGGCTACACCTTC.

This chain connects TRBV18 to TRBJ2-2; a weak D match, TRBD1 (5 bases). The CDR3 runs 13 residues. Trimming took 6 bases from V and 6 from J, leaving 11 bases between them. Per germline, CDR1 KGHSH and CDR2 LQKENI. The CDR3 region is CASSLQGAGELFF. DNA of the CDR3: TGTGCCAGCTCGCTACAAGGGGCCGGGGAGCTGTTTTTT.

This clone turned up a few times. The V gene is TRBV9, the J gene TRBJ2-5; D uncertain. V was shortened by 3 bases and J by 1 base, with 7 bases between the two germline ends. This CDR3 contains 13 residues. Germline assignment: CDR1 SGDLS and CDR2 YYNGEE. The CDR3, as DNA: TGTGCCAGCAGCGCACAGATCCAAGAGACCCAGTACTTC. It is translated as CASSAQIQETQYF.

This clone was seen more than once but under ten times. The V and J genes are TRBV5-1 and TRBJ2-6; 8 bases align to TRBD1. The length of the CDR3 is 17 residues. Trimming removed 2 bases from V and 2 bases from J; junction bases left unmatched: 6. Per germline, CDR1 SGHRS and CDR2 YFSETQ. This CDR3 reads CASSFGQGSPGANVLTF. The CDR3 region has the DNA TGCGCCAGCAGCTTCGGACAGGGAAGTCCTGGGGCCAACGTCCTGACTTTC. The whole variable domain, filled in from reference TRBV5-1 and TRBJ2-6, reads KAGVTQTPRYLIKTRGQQVTLSCSPISGHRSVSWYQQTPGQGLQFLFEYFSETQRNKGNFPGRFSGRQFSNSRSEMNVSTLELGDSALYLCASSFGQGSPGANVLTFGAGSRLTVL.

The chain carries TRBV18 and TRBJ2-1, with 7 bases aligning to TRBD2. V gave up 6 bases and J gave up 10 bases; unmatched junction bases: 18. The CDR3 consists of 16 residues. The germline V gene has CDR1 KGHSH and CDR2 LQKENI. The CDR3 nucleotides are TGTGCCAGCTCCCTTGGGGCGGCGGGAGTCGGTTCCGAGCAGTTCTTC. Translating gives CASSLGAAGVGSEQFF.

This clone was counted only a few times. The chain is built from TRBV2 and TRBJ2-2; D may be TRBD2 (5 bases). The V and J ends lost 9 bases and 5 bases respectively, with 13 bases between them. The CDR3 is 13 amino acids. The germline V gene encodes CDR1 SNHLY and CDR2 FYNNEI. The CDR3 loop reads CASSAGPTGELFF. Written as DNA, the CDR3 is TGTGCCAGTTCCGCGGGTCCTACCGGGGAGCTGTTTTTT.

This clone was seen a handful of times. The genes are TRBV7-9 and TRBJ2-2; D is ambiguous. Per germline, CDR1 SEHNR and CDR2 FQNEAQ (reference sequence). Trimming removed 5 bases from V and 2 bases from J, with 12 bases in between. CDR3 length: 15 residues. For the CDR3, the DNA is TGTGCCAGCAGCGTCGTGCAGATCAACACCGGGGAGCTGTTTTTT. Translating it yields CASSVVQINTGELFF.

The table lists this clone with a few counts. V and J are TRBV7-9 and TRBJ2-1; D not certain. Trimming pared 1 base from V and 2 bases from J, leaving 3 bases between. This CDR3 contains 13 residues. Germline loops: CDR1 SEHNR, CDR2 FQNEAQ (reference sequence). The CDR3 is CASSLDTYNEQFF. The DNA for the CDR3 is TGTGCCAGCAGCTTAGACACCTACAATGAGCAGTTCTTC.

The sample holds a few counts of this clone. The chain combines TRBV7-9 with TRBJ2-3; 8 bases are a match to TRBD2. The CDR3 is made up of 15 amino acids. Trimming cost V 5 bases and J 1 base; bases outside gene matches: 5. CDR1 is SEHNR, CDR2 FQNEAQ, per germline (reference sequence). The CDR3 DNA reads TGTGCCAGCAGCCAACTAGCGGTTCGCACAGATACGCAGTATTTT. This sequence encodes CASSQLAVRTDTQYF.

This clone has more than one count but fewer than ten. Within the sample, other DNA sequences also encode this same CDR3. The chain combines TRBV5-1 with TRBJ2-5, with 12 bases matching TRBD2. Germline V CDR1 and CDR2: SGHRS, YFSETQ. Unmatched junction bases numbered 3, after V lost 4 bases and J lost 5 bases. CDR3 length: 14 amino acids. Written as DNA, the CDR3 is TGCGCCAGCAGCCCAGGGACTAGCGGGGAGACCCAGTACTTC. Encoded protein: CASSPGTSGETQYF.

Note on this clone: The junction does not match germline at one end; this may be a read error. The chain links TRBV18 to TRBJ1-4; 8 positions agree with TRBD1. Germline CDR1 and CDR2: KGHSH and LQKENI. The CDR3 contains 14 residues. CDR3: CASSRAPGQDHAPF. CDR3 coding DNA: TGTGCCAGCTCACGTGCACCGGGACAGGACCACGCACCTTTT.

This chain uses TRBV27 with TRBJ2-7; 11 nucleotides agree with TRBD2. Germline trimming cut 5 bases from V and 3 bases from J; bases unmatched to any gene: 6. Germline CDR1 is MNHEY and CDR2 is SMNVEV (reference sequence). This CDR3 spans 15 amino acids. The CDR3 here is CASSVRLAGIYEQYF. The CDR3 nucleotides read TGTGCCAGCAGTGTCAGACTAGCGGGAATCTACGAGCAGTACTTC.

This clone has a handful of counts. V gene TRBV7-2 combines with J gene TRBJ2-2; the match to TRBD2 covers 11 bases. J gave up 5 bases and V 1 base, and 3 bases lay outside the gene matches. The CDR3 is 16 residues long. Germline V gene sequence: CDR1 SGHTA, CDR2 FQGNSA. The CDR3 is CASSLVGTSGTGELFF. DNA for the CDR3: TGTGCCAGCAGCTTAGTCGGGACTAGCGGTACCGGGGAGCTGTTTTTT.

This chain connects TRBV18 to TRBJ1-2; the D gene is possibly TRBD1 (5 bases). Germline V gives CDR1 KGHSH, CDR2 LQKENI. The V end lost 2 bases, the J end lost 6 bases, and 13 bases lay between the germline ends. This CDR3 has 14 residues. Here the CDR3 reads CASSPARDSHGYTF. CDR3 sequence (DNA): TGTGCCAGCTCACCAGCCAGGGATAGCCATGGCTACACCTTC. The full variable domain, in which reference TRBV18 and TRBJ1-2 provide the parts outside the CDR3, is NAGVMQNPRHLVRRRGQEARLRCSPMKGHSHVYWYRQLPEEGLKFMVYLQKENIIDESGMPKERFSAEFPKEGPSILRIQQVVRGDSAAYFCASSPARDSHGYTFGSGTRLTVV.

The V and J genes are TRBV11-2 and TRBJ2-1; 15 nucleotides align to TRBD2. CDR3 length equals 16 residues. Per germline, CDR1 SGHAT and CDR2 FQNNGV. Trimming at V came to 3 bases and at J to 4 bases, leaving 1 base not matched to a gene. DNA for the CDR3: TGTGCCAGCAGCTTTGGGACTAGCGGGGGGTACAATGAGCAGTTCTTC. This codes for CASSFGTSGGYNEQFF.

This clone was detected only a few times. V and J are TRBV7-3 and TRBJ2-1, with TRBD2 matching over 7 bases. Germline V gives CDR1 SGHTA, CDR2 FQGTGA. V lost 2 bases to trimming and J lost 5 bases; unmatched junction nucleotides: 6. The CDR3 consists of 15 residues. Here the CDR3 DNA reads TGTGCCAGCAGCTTAGAGCCTAGCGGCCACAATGAGCAGTTCTTC. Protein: CASSLEPSGHNEQFF.

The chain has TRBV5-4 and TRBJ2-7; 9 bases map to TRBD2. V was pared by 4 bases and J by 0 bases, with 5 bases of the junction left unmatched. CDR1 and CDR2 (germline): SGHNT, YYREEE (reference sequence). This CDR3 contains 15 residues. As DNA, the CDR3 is TGTGCCAGCAGCCAGACTAGCGGTTACTCCTACGAGCAGTACTTC. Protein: CASSQTSGYSYEQYF.

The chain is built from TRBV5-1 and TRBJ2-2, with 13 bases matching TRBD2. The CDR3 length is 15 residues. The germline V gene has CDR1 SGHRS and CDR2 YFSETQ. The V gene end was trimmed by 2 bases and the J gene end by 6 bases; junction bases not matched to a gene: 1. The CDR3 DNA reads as TGCGCCAGCAGCTTCGGACTAGCGGGAGCCGGGGAGCTGTTTTTT. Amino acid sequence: CASSFGLAGAGELFF.

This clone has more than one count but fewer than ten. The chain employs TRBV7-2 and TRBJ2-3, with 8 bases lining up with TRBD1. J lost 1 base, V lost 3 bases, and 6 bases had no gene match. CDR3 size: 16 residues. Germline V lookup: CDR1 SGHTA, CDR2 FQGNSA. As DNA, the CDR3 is TGTGCCAGCAGCTTCCCTCCGGGACAGGGCACAGATACGCAGTATTTT. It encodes CASSFPPGQGTDTQYF.

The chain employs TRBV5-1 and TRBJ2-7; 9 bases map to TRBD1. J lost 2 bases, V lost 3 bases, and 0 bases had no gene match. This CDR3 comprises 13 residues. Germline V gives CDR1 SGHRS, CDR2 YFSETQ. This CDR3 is CASSWTGAYEQYF. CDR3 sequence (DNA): TGCGCCAGCAGCTGGACAGGGGCCTACGAGCAGTACTTC.

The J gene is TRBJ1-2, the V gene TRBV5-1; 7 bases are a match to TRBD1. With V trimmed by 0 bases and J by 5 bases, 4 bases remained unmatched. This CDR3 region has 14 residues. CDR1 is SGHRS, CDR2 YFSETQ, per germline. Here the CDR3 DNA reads TGCGCCAGCAGCTTGGATCCAGGGGGGTATGGCTACACCTTC. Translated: CASSLDPGGYGYTF.

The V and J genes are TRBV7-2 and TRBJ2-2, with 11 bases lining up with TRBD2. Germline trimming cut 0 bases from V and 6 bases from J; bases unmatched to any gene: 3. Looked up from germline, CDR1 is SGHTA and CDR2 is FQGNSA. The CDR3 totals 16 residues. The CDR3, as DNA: TGTGCCAGCAGCTTAGCACTAGCGGGGGCGGCCGGGGAGCTGTTTTTT. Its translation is CASSLALAGAAGELFF. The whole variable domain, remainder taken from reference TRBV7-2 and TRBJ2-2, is GAGVSQSPSNKVTEKGKDVELRCDPISGHTALYWYRQSLGQGLEFLIYFQGNSAPDKSGLPSDRFSAERTGGSVSTLTIQRTQQEDSAVYLCASSLALAGAAGELFFGEGSRLTVL.